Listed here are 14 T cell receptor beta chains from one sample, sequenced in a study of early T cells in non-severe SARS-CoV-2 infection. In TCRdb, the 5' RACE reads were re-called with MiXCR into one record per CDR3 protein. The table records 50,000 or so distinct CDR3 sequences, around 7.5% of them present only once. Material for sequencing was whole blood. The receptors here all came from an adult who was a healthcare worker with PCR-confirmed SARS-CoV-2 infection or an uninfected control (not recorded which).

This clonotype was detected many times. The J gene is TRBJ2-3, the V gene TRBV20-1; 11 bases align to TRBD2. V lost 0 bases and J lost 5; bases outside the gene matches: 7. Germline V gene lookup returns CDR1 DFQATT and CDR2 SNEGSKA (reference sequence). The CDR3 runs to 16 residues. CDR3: CSARDFTSGREDTQYF. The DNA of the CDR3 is TGCAGTGCTAGAGACTTCACTAGCGGGAGAGAAGATACGCAGTATTTT.

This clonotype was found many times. Written as DNA, the CDR3 is TGTGCCAGCAGCAGATGGACAGGGGGGAAGTACTATGGCTACACCTTC. Its translation: CASSRWTGGKYYGYTF. V gene TRBV5-6 combines with J gene TRBJ1-2; TRBD1 matches at 10 bases. V dropped 4 bases and J dropped 3; count of bases not matched to a gene: 9. CDR3 length equals 16 residues. Germline V gene lookup returns CDR1 SGHDT and CDR2 YYEEEE.

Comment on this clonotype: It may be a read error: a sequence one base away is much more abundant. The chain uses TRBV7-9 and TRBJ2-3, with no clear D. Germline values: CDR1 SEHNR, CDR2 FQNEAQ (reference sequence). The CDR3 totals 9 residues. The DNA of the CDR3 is TGTGCCAGCAGCCATGCAGCGATTTTT. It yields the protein CASSHAAIF.

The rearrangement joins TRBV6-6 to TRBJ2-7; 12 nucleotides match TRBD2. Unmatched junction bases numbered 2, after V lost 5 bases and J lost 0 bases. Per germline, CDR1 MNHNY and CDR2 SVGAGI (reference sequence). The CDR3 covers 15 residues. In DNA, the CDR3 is TGTGCCAGCAGTGGACTAGCGGGGAGCTCCTACGAGCAGTACTTC. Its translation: CASSGLAGSSYEQYF.

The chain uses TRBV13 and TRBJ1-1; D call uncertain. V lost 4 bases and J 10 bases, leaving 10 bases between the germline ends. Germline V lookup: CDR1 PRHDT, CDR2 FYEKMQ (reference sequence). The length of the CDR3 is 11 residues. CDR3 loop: CASSSRSRAFF. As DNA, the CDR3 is TGTGCCAGCAGCTCAAGATCAAGAGCTTTCTTT.

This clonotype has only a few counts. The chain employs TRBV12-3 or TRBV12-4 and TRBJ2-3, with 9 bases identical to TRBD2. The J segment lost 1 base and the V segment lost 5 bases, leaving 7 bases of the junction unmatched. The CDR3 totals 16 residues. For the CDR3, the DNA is TGTGCCAGCAGTCCCGGGATAGCGGGGGGCACAGATACGCAGTATTTT. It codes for CASSPGIAGGTDTQYF.

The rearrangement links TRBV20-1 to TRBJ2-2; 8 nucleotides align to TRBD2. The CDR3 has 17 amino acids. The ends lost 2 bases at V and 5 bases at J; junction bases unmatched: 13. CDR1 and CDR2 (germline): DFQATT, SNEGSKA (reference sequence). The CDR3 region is CSARFHGSGRRTGELFF. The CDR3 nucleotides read TGCAGTGCTAGATTTCATGGGAGCGGGAGACGTACCGGGGAGCTGTTTTTT.

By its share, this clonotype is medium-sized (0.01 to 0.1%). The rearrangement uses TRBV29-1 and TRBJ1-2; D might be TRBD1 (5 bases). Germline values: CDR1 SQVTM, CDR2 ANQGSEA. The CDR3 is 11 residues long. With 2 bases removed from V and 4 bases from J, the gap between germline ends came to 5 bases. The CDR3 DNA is TGCAGCGTTGAAACAGGCTATGGCTACACCTTC. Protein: CSVETGYGYTF.

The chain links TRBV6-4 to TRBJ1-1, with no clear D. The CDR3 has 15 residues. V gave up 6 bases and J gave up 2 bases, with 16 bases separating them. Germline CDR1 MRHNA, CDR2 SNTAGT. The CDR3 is CASRGRDAPNTEAFF. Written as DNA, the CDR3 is TGTGCCAGCAGAGGCAGAGATGCACCAAACACTGAAGCTTTCTTT.

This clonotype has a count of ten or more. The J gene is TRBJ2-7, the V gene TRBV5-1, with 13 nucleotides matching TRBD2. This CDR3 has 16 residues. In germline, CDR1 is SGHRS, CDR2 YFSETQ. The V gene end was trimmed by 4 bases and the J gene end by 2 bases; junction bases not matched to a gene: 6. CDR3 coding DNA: TGCGCCAGCAGCACTAGCGGGGGGGCCTTCACCTACGAGCAGTACTTC. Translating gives CASSTSGGAFTYEQYF.

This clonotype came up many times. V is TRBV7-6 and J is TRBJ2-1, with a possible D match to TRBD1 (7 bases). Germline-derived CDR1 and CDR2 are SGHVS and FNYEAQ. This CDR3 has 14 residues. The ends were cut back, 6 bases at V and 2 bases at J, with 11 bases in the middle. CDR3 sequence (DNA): TGTGCCAGCAGACCAGGGGGGCCCTACAATGAGCAGTTCTTC. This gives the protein CASRPGGPYNEQFF.

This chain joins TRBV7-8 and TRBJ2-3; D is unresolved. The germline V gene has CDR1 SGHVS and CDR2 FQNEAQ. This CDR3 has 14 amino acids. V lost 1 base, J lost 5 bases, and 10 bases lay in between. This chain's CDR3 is CASSLVARVDTQYF. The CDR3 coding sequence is TGTGCCAGCAGCTTAGTGGCTAGAGTAGATACGCAGTATTTT.

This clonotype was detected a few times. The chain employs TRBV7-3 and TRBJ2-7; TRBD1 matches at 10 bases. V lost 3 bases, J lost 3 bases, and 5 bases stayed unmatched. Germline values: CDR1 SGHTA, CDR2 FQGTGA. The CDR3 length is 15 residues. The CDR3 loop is CASSFPDRGYYEQYF. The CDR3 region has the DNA TGTGCCAGCAGCTTCCCGGACAGGGGGTACTACGAGCAGTACTTC.

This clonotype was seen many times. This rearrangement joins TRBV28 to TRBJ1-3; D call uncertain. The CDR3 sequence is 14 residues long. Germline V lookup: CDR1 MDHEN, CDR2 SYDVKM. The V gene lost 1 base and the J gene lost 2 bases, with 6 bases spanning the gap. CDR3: CASSLFGAGNTIYF. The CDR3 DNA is TGTGCCAGCAGTTTATTTGGGGCTGGAAACACCATATATTTT. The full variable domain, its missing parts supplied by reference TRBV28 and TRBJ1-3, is DVKVTQSSRYLVKRTGEKVFLECVQDMDHENMFWYRQDPGLGLRLIYFSYDVKMKEKGDIPEGYSVSREKKERFSLILESASTNQTSMYLCASSLFGAGNTIYFGEGSWLTVV.